This TCR beta chain was documented in a study of circulating CD8 cells and anti-PD-1 response in melanoma. Looking at the study overall: Patients received intravenous nivolumab, 3 mg/kg, every 2 weeks. Complete or partial response defined responders; stable or progressive disease, non-responders.

This clonotype is medium-sized within its sample. Four subsets defined by PD-1 and/or TIGIT were sorted from live CD3+CD8+TCRalphabeta+ cells. The QIAseq Immune Repertoire TCR panel built the libraries from roughly 15 ng of total RNA. TCRdb redid the calling of the reads with MiXCR, one entry per CDR3 protein. Seen here are roughly 2,000 distinct CDR3 sequences, 6% to 6.5% observed once, and the top ten hold 3%. The receptor comes from a human donor with melanoma. The source material was CD8+ T cells from PBMCs, sampled at baseline or after one month of anti-PD-1 therapy (not recorded which).

The CDR3 spells CASGHSVTGELFF. As DNA, the CDR3 is TGTGCCAGTGGACATAGTGTCACCGGGGAGCTGTTTTTT. The V call is TRBV19, the J call TRBJ2-2; weak D call: TRBD1 (5 bases). From germline, CDR1 is LNHDA and CDR2 SQIVND (reference sequence). The germline V and J ends were trimmed by 8 bases and 4 bases, with 11 bases remaining between them. The CDR3 runs to 13 residues.